A single TCR beta chain is shown here with its context. The data derive from a study of CD8 T cells in Susac syndrome. CDR1 and CDR2 from the germline V gene are DFQATT and SNEGSKA (reference sequence). The CDR3 length is 15 residues. V was pared by 5 bases and J by 3 bases, with 16 bases between. Reverse transcription used roughly 0.45 to 1 ug RNA and random hexamers. TCRdb passed the immunoSEQ multiplex PCR reads through MiXCR, listing each CDR3 protein once. The sample comprises roughly 150,000 distinct CDR3 sequences, roughly 96% of which are singletons, and roughly 0.15% rests with the top ten. The sequence derives from a human donor with Susac syndrome. The sequencing sample was made of CD4+ T cells from PBMCs. The genes are TRBV20-1 and TRBJ2-2; D could derive from TRBD1 or TRBD2 (5 bases each). The DNA for the CDR3 is TGCAGTGCTTCACGGGGCTTCTTTGACACCGGGGAGCTGTTTTTT. Translating it yields CSASRGFFDTGELFF.